A selection of T cell receptor beta chains follows, all from one sample in a study of blood T cell repertoires in COVID-19. TCRdb's table, derived via immunoSEQ multiplex PCR, lists solely in-frame clones and lacks some. Altogether approximately 480,000 clones are present, roughly 87% being singletons, with the ten largest covering over 0.7%. The sequenced sample was peripheral blood. Source of these receptors: a man between 18 and 35 years old with COVID-19, enrolled during active disease. CDR3s include the opening cysteine and the closing phenylalanine or tryptophan. Each record gives: J gene, V gene, clone size, D gene, CDR3 length, CDR3 protein, CDR3 DNA. The D gene is left open where the match is weak. The listing skips clone size in some rows; elsewhere it reads once, few, many or a size class.

j_call: TRBJ1-1
v_call: TRBV19
clone_size: once
d_call: .
cdr3_length: 13
cdr3_aa: CASSLGGNTEAFF
cdr3_nt: TGTGCCAGTAGCCTGGGAGGGAACACTGAAGCTTTCTTT

j_call: TRBJ2-1
v_call: TRBV5-1
clone_size: .
d_call: TRBD2
cdr3_length: 15
cdr3_aa: CASSRRLAGESEQFF
cdr3_nt: TGCGCCAGCAGTAGGAGACTAGCGGGAGAATCTGAGCAGTTCTTC

j_call: TRBJ2-7
v_call: TRBV7-9
clone_size: .
d_call: TRBD2
cdr3_length: 16
cdr3_aa: CASSLALAGGSYEQYF
cdr3_nt: TGTGCCAGCAGCTTAGCCCTAGCGGGAGGGTCCTACGAGCAGTACTTC

j_call: TRBJ2-3
v_call: TRBV5-4
clone_size: once
d_call: TRBD2
cdr3_length: 18
cdr3_aa: CASSFAETLAGQTDTQYF
cdr3_nt: TGTGCCAGCAGCTTCGCGGAGACACTAGCGGGGCAAACAGATACGCAGTATTTT

j_call: TRBJ2-1
v_call: TRBV13
clone_size: .
d_call: .
cdr3_length: 15
cdr3_aa: CASSLESRLRGEQFF
cdr3_nt: TGTGCCAGCAGCTTAGAAAGTAGGCTTCGGGGAGAGCAGTTCTTC

j_call: TRBJ1-1
v_call: TRBV6-5
clone_size: .
d_call: .
cdr3_length: 15
cdr3_aa: CASSYSRQQNTEAFF
cdr3_nt: TGTGCCAGCAGTTACTCGAGACAGCAGAACACTGAAGCTTTCTTT

j_call: TRBJ1-3
v_call: TRBV7-9
clone_size: .
d_call: TRBD1
cdr3_length: 15
cdr3_aa: CASSSGQGSGNTIYF
cdr3_nt: TGTGCCAGCAGCTCCGGACAGGGATCTGGAAACACCATATATTTT

j_call: TRBJ2-7
v_call: TRBV9
clone_size: .
d_call: .
cdr3_length: 14
cdr3_aa: CASSPGDASYEQYF
cdr3_nt: TGTGCCAGCAGCCCAGGGGACGCTTCCTACGAGCAGTACTTC

j_call: TRBJ2-7
v_call: TRBV4-2
clone_size: .
d_call: .
cdr3_length: 16
cdr3_aa: CASSQEGGRSSYEQYF
cdr3_nt: TGTGCCAGCAGCCAAGAAGGAGGACGGAGCTCCTACGAGCAGTACTTC

j_call: TRBJ2-7
v_call: TRBV7-9
clone_size: .
d_call: .
cdr3_length: 13
cdr3_aa: CASSSGDSYEQYF
cdr3_nt: TGTGCCAGCAGCTCCGGGGATTCCTACGAGCAGTACTTC

j_call: TRBJ1-1
v_call: TRBV29-1
clone_size: .
d_call: .
cdr3_length: 15
cdr3_aa: CSVDFPGLEDTEAFF
cdr3_nt: TGCAGCGTTGACTTCCCGGGACTAGAGGACACTGAAGCTTTCTTT

j_call: TRBJ1-1
v_call: TRBV25-1
clone_size: .
d_call: .
cdr3_length: 14
cdr3_aa: CASSSPNQGVGAFF
cdr3_nt: TGTGCCAGCAGCAGCCCTAACCAGGGCGTGGGAGCTTTCTTT

j_call: TRBJ2-1
v_call: TRBV30
clone_size: .
d_call: TRBD1
cdr3_length: 13
cdr3_aa: CAHTGGIRNEQFF
cdr3_nt: TGTGCCCATACAGGGGGTATTCGGAATGAGCAGTTCTTC

j_call: TRBJ1-2
v_call: TRBV11-2
clone_size: .
d_call: .
cdr3_length: 13
cdr3_aa: CASSADRAYGYTF
cdr3_nt: TGTGCCAGCAGCGCCGACAGAGCCTATGGCTACACCTTC

j_call: TRBJ1-2
v_call: TRBV6-5
clone_size: .
d_call: .
cdr3_length: 12
cdr3_aa: CASSYGGYGYTF
cdr3_nt: TGTGCCAGCAGTTACGGGGGGTATGGCTACACCTTC

j_call: TRBJ2-1
v_call: TRBV4-2
clone_size: .
d_call: .
cdr3_length: 18
cdr3_aa: CASSQVSRLGDLDNEQFF
cdr3_nt: TGTGCCAGCAGCCAAGTCTCGAGGCTAGGAGACCTGGACAATGAGCAGTTCTTC

j_call: TRBJ2-2
v_call: TRBV9
clone_size: .
d_call: .
cdr3_length: 14
cdr3_aa: CASSLGTNTGELFF
cdr3_nt: TGTGCCAGCAGCCTAGGGACAAACACCGGGGAGCTGTTTTTT

j_call: TRBJ1-6
v_call: TRBV3-1/TRBV3-2
clone_size: .
d_call: .
cdr3_length: 14
cdr3_aa: CASSQNQGNSPLHF
cdr3_nt: TGTGCCAGCAGCCAAAACCAGGGCAATTCACCCCTCCACTTT

j_call: TRBJ2-7
v_call: TRBV2
clone_size: .
d_call: .
cdr3_length: 15
cdr3_aa: CASSRLNEGGREQYF
cdr3_nt: TGTGCCAGCAGTCGCTTAAACGAGGGCGGACGCGAGCAGTACTTC

j_call: TRBJ2-1
v_call: TRBV29-1
clone_size: once
d_call: TRBD2
cdr3_length: 14
cdr3_aa: CSVNGRGGVGEQFF
cdr3_nt: TGCAGCGTTAATGGGCGGGGGGGAGTTGGTGAGCAGTTCTTC

j_call: TRBJ2-1
v_call: TRBV7-2
clone_size: .
d_call: .
cdr3_length: 14
cdr3_aa: CASSLVGGWNEQFF
cdr3_nt: TGTGCCAGCAGCTTAGTCGGGGGTTGGAATGAGCAGTTCTTC

j_call: TRBJ2-2
v_call: TRBV27
clone_size: once
d_call: .
cdr3_length: 14
cdr3_aa: CASASTRPTGELFF
cdr3_nt: TGTGCCAGTGCGTCGACTAGACCCACCGGGGAGCTGTTTTTT

j_call: TRBJ1-1
v_call: TRBV11-2
clone_size: .
d_call: .
cdr3_length: 16
cdr3_aa: CASSLAPPGVGTEAFF
cdr3_nt: TGTGCCAGCAGCTTAGCCCCACCCGGGGTTGGGACTGAAGCTTTCTTT

j_call: TRBJ1-2
v_call: TRBV23-1
clone_size: .
d_call: .
cdr3_length: 14
cdr3_aa: CASRTDSLTHGYTF
cdr3_nt: TGCGCCAGCAGGACAGACTCATTAACCCATGGCTACACCTTC

j_call: TRBJ2-5
v_call: TRBV9
clone_size: .
d_call: TRBD2
cdr3_length: 13
cdr3_aa: CASSTGGVETQYF
cdr3_nt: TGTGCCAGCAGTACTGGGGGGGTGGAGACCCAGTACTTC

j_call: TRBJ2-5
v_call: TRBV6-5
clone_size: .
d_call: .
cdr3_length: 11
cdr3_aa: CASRTAETQYF
cdr3_nt: TGTGCCAGCAGGACAGCGGAGACCCAGTACTTC

j_call: TRBJ2-2
v_call: TRBV30
clone_size: .
d_call: .
cdr3_length: 13
cdr3_aa: CAWRFVSAGELFF
cdr3_nt: TGTGCCTGGAGATTTGTTAGCGCCGGGGAGCTGTTTTTT

j_call: TRBJ2-7
v_call: TRBV6-5
clone_size: .
d_call: .
cdr3_length: 15
cdr3_aa: CASSPYRVVSYEQYF
cdr3_nt: TGTGCCAGCAGTCCCTACAGGGTAGTTTCCTACGAGCAGTACTTC

j_call: TRBJ2-2
v_call: TRBV6-6
clone_size: .
d_call: TRBD2
cdr3_length: 20
cdr3_aa: CASSHTPGSGGGSGTGELFF
cdr3_nt: TGTGCCAGCAGCCATACCCCTGGTAGCGGGGGGGGCTCGGGAACCGGGGAGCTGTTTTTT

j_call: TRBJ2-7
v_call: TRBV19
clone_size: .
d_call: TRBD1
cdr3_length: 13
cdr3_aa: CATSPDRGYEQYF
cdr3_nt: TGTGCCACCTCCCCGGACAGGGGATACGAGCAGTACTTC

j_call: TRBJ2-1
v_call: TRBV28
clone_size: once
d_call: TRBD1
cdr3_length: 14
cdr3_aa: CASSPHRGWNEQFF
cdr3_nt: TGTGCCAGCAGTCCCCACAGGGGATGGAATGAGCAGTTCTTC

j_call: TRBJ2-2
v_call: TRBV9
clone_size: once
d_call: TRBD2
cdr3_length: 18
cdr3_aa: CASSSGLAGGAYTGELFF
cdr3_nt: TGTGCCAGCAGCTCCGGACTAGCGGGAGGTGCTTACACCGGGGAGCTGTTTTTT

j_call: TRBJ2-6
v_call: TRBV11-2
clone_size: .
d_call: .
cdr3_length: 16
cdr3_aa: CASSLRAGVGANVLTF
cdr3_nt: TGTGCCAGCAGCTTAAGGGCAGGGGTTGGGGCCAACGTCCTGACTTTC

j_call: TRBJ2-2
v_call: TRBV18
clone_size: .
d_call: .
cdr3_length: 19
cdr3_aa: CASSPLLWTGGGSTGELFF
cdr3_nt: TGTGCCAGCTCACCACTCCTTTGGACAGGAGGGGGAAGCACCGGGGAGCTGTTTTTT

j_call: TRBJ2-2
v_call: TRBV15
clone_size: once
d_call: TRBD2
cdr3_length: 18
cdr3_aa: CATSRAGTSGTIGGELFF
cdr3_nt: TGTGCCACCAGCAGAGCCGGGACTAGCGGGACGATAGGCGGGGAGCTGTTTTTT

j_call: TRBJ2-4
v_call: TRBV20-1
clone_size: .
d_call: .
cdr3_length: 13
cdr3_aa: CSASERAKNIQYF
cdr3_nt: TGCAGTGCTAGTGAGAGGGCCAAAAACATTCAGTACTTC

j_call: TRBJ1-5
v_call: TRBV28
clone_size: .
d_call: .
cdr3_length: 15
cdr3_aa: CASSLSQGQSQPQHF
cdr3_nt: TGTGCCAGCAGCCTCAGTCAGGGTCAAAGTCAGCCCCAGCATTTT

j_call: TRBJ2-6
v_call: TRBV6-4
clone_size: .
d_call: .
cdr3_length: 16
cdr3_aa: CASSDRTDSGANVLTF
cdr3_nt: TGTGCCAGCAGTGACAGGACAGACTCTGGGGCCAACGTCCTGACTTTC

j_call: TRBJ1-5
v_call: TRBV10-3
clone_size: few
d_call: TRBD1
cdr3_length: 15
cdr3_aa: CAISDRDRGNQPQHF
cdr3_nt: TGTGCCATCAGTGATCGGGACAGGGGGAATCAGCCCCAGCATTTT

j_call: TRBJ1-5
v_call: TRBV19
clone_size: .
d_call: .
cdr3_length: 15
cdr3_aa: CASSITGYGNQPQHF
cdr3_nt: TGTGCCAGTAGTATAACAGGGTACGGCAATCAGCCCCAGCATTTT

j_call: TRBJ2-2
v_call: TRBV19
clone_size: .
d_call: .
cdr3_length: 14
cdr3_aa: CASSPRYPTGELFF
cdr3_nt: TGTGCCAGTAGTCCCCGGTATCCTACCGGGGAGCTGTTTTTT

j_call: TRBJ1-4
v_call: TRBV7-9
clone_size: .
d_call: .
cdr3_length: 16
cdr3_aa: CASSFIIGPSNEKLFF
cdr3_nt: TGTGCCAGCAGCTTTATTATCGGTCCTAGTAATGAAAAACTGTTTTTT

j_call: TRBJ2-1
v_call: TRBV2
clone_size: .
d_call: .
cdr3_length: 16
cdr3_aa: CAGTRGGTTLDNEQFF
cdr3_nt: TGTGCCGGAACTAGAGGGGGGACTACCCTTGACAATGAGCAGTTCTTC

j_call: TRBJ2-4
v_call: TRBV4-1
clone_size: .
d_call: TRBD1
cdr3_length: 19
cdr3_aa: CASSQDQGTGKIAKNIQYF
cdr3_nt: TGCGCCAGCAGCCAAGATCAAGGGACAGGGAAAATAGCCAAAAACATTCAGTACTTC

j_call: TRBJ2-1
v_call: TRBV24-1
clone_size: few
d_call: .
cdr3_length: 14
cdr3_aa: CATSPGTTYNEQFF
cdr3_nt: TGTGCCACCAGCCCCGGGACAACTTACAATGAGCAGTTCTTC

j_call: TRBJ2-3
v_call: TRBV12-3/TRBV12-4
clone_size: .
d_call: .
cdr3_length: 12
cdr3_aa: CASSRNFDTQYF
cdr3_nt: TGTGCCAGCAGTCGAAACTTCGATACGCAGTATTTT

j_call: TRBJ2-3
v_call: TRBV5-1
clone_size: .
d_call: TRBD2
cdr3_length: 16
cdr3_aa: CASSSGTSADTDTQYF
cdr3_nt: TGCGCCAGCAGCTCGGGGACTAGCGCCGACACAGATACGCAGTATTTT

j_call: TRBJ2-4
v_call: TRBV4-2
clone_size: .
d_call: .
cdr3_length: 16
cdr3_aa: CASSQEGYGRQNIQYF
cdr3_nt: TGTGCCAGCAGCCAAGAGGGCTACGGGCGACAGAACATTCAGTACTTC

j_call: TRBJ1-3
v_call: TRBV29-1
clone_size: .
d_call: .
cdr3_length: 12
cdr3_aa: CSVLTGMDTIYF
cdr3_nt: TGCAGCGTTTTAACAGGGATGGACACCATATATTTT

j_call: TRBJ2-7
v_call: TRBV24-1
clone_size: .
d_call: .
cdr3_length: 12
cdr3_aa: CATSDLRVEQYF
cdr3_nt: TGTGCCACCAGTGATTTGCGGGTGGAGCAGTACTTC

j_call: TRBJ1-5
v_call: TRBV3-1/TRBV3-2
clone_size: .
d_call: TRBD1
cdr3_length: 15
cdr3_aa: CASSQWGQGDQPQHF
cdr3_nt: TGTGCCAGCAGCCAGTGGGGACAGGGCGATCAGCCCCAGCATTTT

j_call: TRBJ2-1
v_call: TRBV11-2
clone_size: .
d_call: .
cdr3_length: 14
cdr3_aa: CASSLGRSYNEQFF
cdr3_nt: TGTGCCAGCAGCTTGGGGAGGTCCTACAATGAGCAGTTCTTC

j_call: TRBJ2-1
v_call: TRBV30
clone_size: .
d_call: TRBD1
cdr3_length: 13
cdr3_aa: CAWSPGQGDEQFF
cdr3_nt: TGTGCCTGGAGTCCCGGACAGGGCGATGAGCAGTTCTTC

j_call: TRBJ2-7
v_call: TRBV25-1
clone_size: .
d_call: .
cdr3_length: 12
cdr3_aa: CASESVPYEQYF
cdr3_nt: TGTGCCAGTGAAAGCGTTCCCTACGAGCAGTACTTC

j_call: TRBJ2-7
v_call: TRBV2
clone_size: .
d_call: .
cdr3_length: 14
cdr3_aa: CASSDDSRGQEQYF
cdr3_nt: TGTGCCAGCAGTGATGACAGTAGGGGTCAAGAGCAGTACTTC

j_call: TRBJ2-7
v_call: TRBV6-6
clone_size: .
d_call: TRBD1
cdr3_length: 13
cdr3_aa: CASSGRDSYEQYF
cdr3_nt: TGTGCCAGCAGTGGCCGGGACAGCTACGAGCAGTACTTC

j_call: TRBJ2-3
v_call: TRBV5-1
clone_size: .
d_call: TRBD1
cdr3_length: 19
cdr3_aa: CASSGGQGVISGSIDTQYF
cdr3_nt: TGCGCCAGCAGCGGGGGACAGGGGGTCATTAGCGGGAGTATAGATACGCAGTATTTT

j_call: TRBJ2-1
v_call: TRBV28
clone_size: .
d_call: TRBD1
cdr3_length: 14
cdr3_aa: CASSDRAPYNEQFF
cdr3_nt: TGTGCCAGCAGCGACAGGGCACCGTACAATGAGCAGTTCTTC

j_call: TRBJ1-3
v_call: TRBV5-6
clone_size: .
d_call: TRBD1
cdr3_length: 14
cdr3_aa: CASSPDRDGNTIYF
cdr3_nt: TGTGCCAGCAGCCCCGACAGGGACGGAAACACCATATATTTT